This TCR beta chain appears in the sequencing data of a study of T cell repertoires in cytomegalovirus infection. Study in general: Public TCR beta signatures marked donors with CMV infection and the matching HLA. Study observations and caveats: The ex vivo response showed dominance by HLA-C-restricted CMV-specific TCR beta clonotypes.

TCRdb independently ran MiXCR on the reads; one entry per CDR3 protein. The data show about 78,000 distinct CDR3 sequences, 35% to 45% seen once. As regards this clonotype: Its target is unknown.

The germline gives CDR1 SGHKS, CDR2 YYEKEE (reference sequence). Trimming left V 1 base short and J 7 bases short, with 12 bases between. The CDR3 totals 14 residues. The chain uses TRBV5-5 and TRBJ2-1, with D possibly being TRBD2 (6 bases). This sample comprised CD8+ T cells from cultured PBMCs, obtained from culture after CMV antigen stimulation. This receptor was obtained from a human donor in good health (CMV status not recorded). Some clones in this sample may be carry-over from other donors' samples. CDR3 DNA: TGTGCCAGCAGCTTGTGGGGGGACCCGAATGAGCAGTTCTTC. As protein: CASSLWGDPNEQFF.